This entry lists 11 T cell receptor beta chains sequenced from one sample in a study of response to subunit inactivated influenza vaccine. One entry per CDR3 protein, called by TCRdb with MiXCR from the RT-PCR reads. The table shows around 580,000 distinct CDR3 sequences, with around 15% occurring only once. This material consisted of PBMCs from blood, taken 11 to 12 days after vaccination. All receptors derive from a man aged 45-65 years who received an inactivated influenza vaccine.

This CDR3 reads CSARVPGAHEQYF. As DNA, the CDR3 is TGCAGTGCTAGAGTTCCGGGGGCCCACGAGCAGTACTTC. The chain employs TRBV20-1 and TRBJ2-7, with D tentatively TRBD1 or TRBD2 (6 bases each). CDR3 length equals 13 residues. Trimming took 1 base from V and 5 from J, leaving 12 bases between them. Per the germline V gene, CDR1 is DFQATT and CDR2 is SNEGSKA (reference sequence).

In regard to this clonotype: One end of the junction is discordant with germline, which a read error may explain. This chain connects TRBV7-9 to TRBJ2-2; TRBD1 might be the D (6 bases). This CDR3 has 16 residues. CDR1 is SEHNR and CDR2 is FQNEAQ in the germline V gene (reference sequence). The CDR3 sequence: CASSAFRQVRTGELVF. Written as DNA, the CDR3 is TGTGCCAGCAGCGCCTTCCGACAGGTTCGGACCGGGGAGCTGGTTTTT.

This clonotype was seen more than once but under ten times. This chain links TRBV6-2 or TRBV6-3 with TRBJ2-2; TRBD2 agrees at 8 bases. This CDR3 has 15 residues. Germline assignment: CDR1 MNHEY and CDR2 SVGEGT. The J segment lost 6 bases and the V segment lost 6 bases, leaving 9 bases of the junction unmatched. This CDR3 reads CASRAGLGAAGELFF. CDR3 DNA sequence: TGTGCCAGCAGGGCGGGACTAGGCGCGGCCGGGGAGCTGTTTTTT.

The rearrangement uses TRBV5-1 and TRBJ1-5; 8 bases line up with TRBD1. Germline trimming cut 4 bases from V and 5 bases from J; bases unmatched to any gene: 8. This CDR3 is 15 amino acids long. Germline assignment: CDR1 SGHRS and CDR2 YFSETQ. Written as DNA, the CDR3 is TGCGCCAGCAGCCCCTCCGGGACAGGATATCAGCCCCAGCATTTT. This encodes CASSPSGTGYQPQHF.

The rearrangement links TRBV25-1 to TRBJ2-2; 7 nucleotides align to TRBD1. Trimming at V came to 3 bases and at J to 5 bases, leaving 6 bases not matched to a gene. Germline V gene sequence: CDR1 MGHDK, CDR2 SYGVNS. This CDR3 has 15 residues. CDR3 protein: CASSEATGKTGELFF. The CDR3 DNA is TGTGCCAGCAGTGAGGCGACAGGGAAGACCGGGGAGCTGTTTTTT.

Ten or more counts support this clonotype. Written as DNA, the CDR3 is TGTGCCATCAGTGAGACAGGCCCCAACGAGCAGTACTTC. This sequence encodes CAISETGPNEQYF. The gene calls are TRBV10-3 and TRBJ2-7; tentative D call: TRBD1 (5 bases). The CDR3 spans 13 residues. Per germline, CDR1 ENHRY and CDR2 SYGVKD. V was cut by 2 bases and J by 5 bases, with 10 bases left in between.

Points on this clonotype: The junction departs from the called germline gene at one end, perhaps through a read error. The CDR3 spells CASKTPGGPGTGELFF. The DNA for the CDR3 is TGTGCTAGTAAAACACCCGGGGGGCCGGGCACCGGGGAGCTGTTTTTT. The rearrangement joins TRBV19 to TRBJ2-2; TRBD2 is a possible D gene (7 bases). The CDR3 has 16 residues. The germline V gene has CDR1 LNHDA and CDR2 SQIVND (reference sequence).

A few counts support this clonotype. The V call is TRBV10-1, the J call TRBJ2-3, with 7 nucleotides matching TRBD2. The CDR3 is 13 amino acids. From germline, CDR1 is WNHNN and CDR2 SYGVQD (reference sequence). Trimming removed 9 bases from V and 1 base from J; junction bases left unmatched: 4. CDR3 sequence: CASQGGGTDTQYF. Here the CDR3 DNA reads TGCGCCAGTCAGGGAGGGGGCACAGATACGCAGTATTTT.

This clonotype occurred many times. The gene calls are TRBV20-1 and TRBJ1-1; D is undetermined. Trimming removed 1 base from V and 6 bases from J, with 9 bases in between. Germline CDR1 is DFQATT and CDR2 is SNEGSKA (reference sequence). The CDR3 spans 12 residues. In DNA, the CDR3 is TGCAGTGCTAGAGTGTGGAGATCTGAAGCTTTCTTT. Its translation is CSARVWRSEAFF.

V and J are TRBV6-1 and TRBJ1-4, with D possibly TRBD1 on 5 matching bases. V was cut by 3 bases and J by 3 bases, with 5 bases left in between. This CDR3 comprises 13 residues. Germline-derived CDR1 and CDR2 are MNHNS and SASEGT. In nucleotides, the CDR3 is TGTGCCAGCAGTGACAGGGCTAATGAAAAACTGTTTTTT. This sequence encodes CASSDRANEKLFF.

V is TRBV6-2 or TRBV6-3 and J is TRBJ2-5; 12 nucleotides line up with TRBD2. V dropped 2 bases and J dropped 4; count of bases not matched to a gene: 2. Germline values: CDR1 MNHEY, CDR2 SVGEGT. The CDR3 is made up of 15 amino acids. CDR3 in amino acids: CASSYEGLAGETQYF. The CDR3 DNA reads as TGTGCCAGCAGTTACGAGGGACTAGCGGGAGAGACCCAGTACTTC.